The T cell receptor (beta chain) under discussion was sequenced for a study of blood T cell repertoires in COVID-19. About the research overall: Acute and convalescent COVID-19 specimens originated in the United States, Italy and Spain. T cells, B-cell-depleted T cells, or PBMCs provided the cDNA or gDNA that served as material.

Per the study methods: Amplification of reference gene primers provided the estimated nucleated cell counts. Profiled with immunoSEQ multiplex PCR; TCRdb holds only in-frame clones, not every one. V, J and clone size reflect that table, while D and trimming were determined from the DNA. The data contain 200,000 to 250,000 clones, about nine tenths of them singletons. This CDR3 spans 13 amino acids. V was trimmed by 2 bases and J by 1 base, leaving 6 bases between them. Germline CDR1 reads SGHRS; CDR2 reads YFSETQ. The chain recombines TRBV5-1 with TRBJ1-1; the D is unclear. What was sequenced was peripheral blood. This clonotype was sampled from a man between 50 and 59 years old with acute or convalescent COVID-19. The CDR3 loop reads CASSFGSNTEAFF. CDR3 in DNA: TGCGCCAGCAGCTTCGGGTCGAACACTGAAGCTTTCTTT.